One sample yielded the 30 T cell receptor beta chains listed below, sequenced in a study of blood T cell repertoires in COVID-19. The assay was immunoSEQ multiplex PCR, and TCRdb's table has in-frame clones only and misses some. The sample has over 90,000 clones, 89% seen once. Sequencing used peripheral blood. These receptors were collected from a woman in her sixties with acute or convalescent COVID-19.

This clone was seen just once. The chain carries TRBV28 and TRBJ2-3; TRBD2 might be the D (6 bases). Looked up from germline, CDR1 is MDHEN and CDR2 is SYDVKM. The CDR3 is made up of 17 amino acids. Trimming cost V 2 bases and J 2 bases, with 17 bases left between them. Written as DNA, the CDR3 is TGTGCCAGCAGTTTAACGACGGCAGGAGGGCTCACAGATACGCAGTATTTT. Encoded protein: CASSLTTAGGLTDTQYF.

The V and J genes are TRBV5-5 and TRBJ1-1; D not resolved. This CDR3 has 14 residues. Germline loops: CDR1 SGHKS, CDR2 YYEKEE (reference sequence). The V and J ends lost 0 bases and 9 bases respectively, with 15 bases between them. CDR3 residues: CASSLDLGSPQAFF. The CDR3 nucleotides read TGTGCCAGCAGCTTGGATTTAGGGAGCCCCCAAGCTTTCTTT. The full variable domain, rest sourced from reference TRBV5-5 and TRBJ1-1, is DAGVTQSPTHLIKTRGQQVTLRCSPISGHKSVSWYQQVLGQGPQFIFQYYEKEERGRGNFPDRFSARQFPNYSSELNVNALLLGDSALYLCASSLDLGSPQAFFGQGTRLTVV.

The V and J genes are TRBV29-1 and TRBJ2-3, with TRBD2 identical over 11 bases. The germline CDR1 and CDR2 sequences are SQVTM and ANQGSEA. J was trimmed by 5 bases and V by 8 bases; bases with no gene match: 6. The CDR3 sequence is 13 residues long. The CDR3 protein is CSLLAGVGDTQYF. DNA for the CDR3: TGCAGCCTACTAGCGGGAGTCGGAGATACGCAGTATTTT.

V usage is TRBV19 and J usage is TRBJ2-1; TRBD1 matches at 12 bases. CDR3 length: 17 residues. V trimming: 6 bases; J trimming: 4 bases; junction bases outside the gene matches: 10. CDR1 and CDR2 (germline): LNHDA, SQIVND (reference sequence). Written as DNA, the CDR3 is TGTGCCAGTAGATTACAAGGGACAGGGGGCTTATACAATGAGCAGTTCTTC. It yields the protein CASRLQGTGGLYNEQFF.

This clone occurred once. The chain links TRBV19 to TRBJ2-1; 12 bases agree with TRBD2. The junction had 12 bases not matched to a gene; V was cut back by 5 bases and J by 1 base. Germline V CDR1 and CDR2: LNHDA, SQIVND (reference sequence). The CDR3 is 19 residues long. CDR3 loop: CASSQEGLAGGTSYNEQFF. DNA of the CDR3: TGTGCCAGTAGTCAAGAGGGTCTAGCGGGAGGGACTTCCTACAATGAGCAGTTCTTC.

The chain has TRBV3-1 (or the pseudogene TRBV3-2) and TRBJ1-1; a weak D match, TRBD1 (5 bases). Germline V gene sequence: CDR1 LGHDT, CDR2 YNNKEL (reference sequence). The CDR3 covers 14 residues. The V end lost 3 bases, the J end lost 4 bases, and 12 bases lay between the germline ends. CDR3 sequence reads: CASSQPDRGTEAFF. Here the CDR3 DNA reads TGTGCCAGCAGCCAGCCCGACAGAGGCACTGAAGCTTTCTTT.

The V gene is TRBV11-2, the J gene TRBJ2-5; 8 nucleotides align to TRBD1. After removal of 5 bases from V and 1 base from J, the junction contained 9 bases not matched to a gene. CDR1 SGHAT and CDR2 FQNNGV come from the germline V gene. This CDR3 spans 16 amino acids. CDR3 in amino acids: CASSPFGQGAQETQYF. CDR3 in DNA: TGTGCCAGCAGCCCCTTCGGTCAGGGGGCCCAAGAGACCCAGTACTTC. Full variable domain (rest looked up from reference TRBV11-2 and TRBJ2-5): EAGVAQSPRYKIIEKRQSVAFWCNPISGHATLYWYQQILGQGPKLLIQFQNNGVVDDSQLPKDRFSAERLKGVDSTLKIQPAKLEDSAVYLCASSPFGQGAQETQYFGPGTRLLVL.

The V and J genes are TRBV2 and TRBJ2-7, with D perhaps TRBD2 (6 bases). From germline, CDR1 is SNHLY and CDR2 FYNNEI. This CDR3 has 14 amino acids. The V and J ends lost 4 bases and 5 bases respectively, with 15 bases between them. CDR3 in DNA: TGTGCCAGCAGTGCGGTAGGGGAGGCTAACGAGCAGTACGTC. Translated: CASSAVGEANEQYV.

The chain carries TRBV4-1 and TRBJ1-3; 9 positions match TRBD1. This CDR3 contains 16 residues. CDR1 is MGHRA, CDR2 YSYEKL, per germline. V lost 0 bases, J lost 2 bases, and 2 bases stayed unmatched. Here the CDR3 DNA reads TGCGCCAGCAGCCAAGAGGGACAGGGAGCTGGAAACACCATATATTTT. Translation: CASSQEGQGAGNTIYF.

The rearrangement joins TRBV2 to TRBJ2-3, with 8 bases matching TRBD2. Trimming took 4 bases from V and 1 from J; bases not matched to a gene: 7. Germline CDR1 reads SNHLY; CDR2 reads FYNNEI. The CDR3 length is 16 residues. CDR3: CASSGPLRGGTDTQYF. The CDR3 coding sequence is TGTGCCAGCAGTGGCCCCCTGCGGGGGGGCACAGATACGCAGTATTTT.

This clone was detected only a few times. This chain joins TRBV4-2 and TRBJ1-1; maybe TRBD1 (5 bases). CDR3 length: 14 residues. The V and J ends lost 4 bases and 3 bases respectively, with 12 bases between them. CDR1 and CDR2 from the germline V gene are LGHNA and YNFKEQ. CDR3 sequence reads: CASSRLGGDTEAFF. The CDR3 DNA reads as TGTGCCAGCAGCCGCCTGGGGGGGGACACTGAAGCTTTCTTT.

V usage is TRBV19 and J usage is TRBJ1-5; D gene unclear. Between the trimmed V and J ends, which lost 5 bases and 2 bases, there was a span of 7 bases. CDR1 is LNHDA and CDR2 is SQIVND in the germline V gene (reference sequence). The CDR3 totals 13 residues. CDR3 nucleotide sequence: TGTGCCAGTAGTCCGTCCCGCAATCAGCCCCAGCATTTT. As protein: CASSPSRNQPQHF.

The DNA of the CDR3 is TGTGCCAGCAGTGAAGAGAATTTCGGGACAGGGTCCGATACGCAGTATTTT. Its translation: CASSEENFGTGSDTQYF. The V gene is TRBV6-1, the J gene TRBJ2-3; 9 positions match TRBD1. V lost 1 base, J lost 6 bases, and 11 bases stayed unmatched. Per the germline V gene, CDR1 is MNHNS and CDR2 is SASEGT. This CDR3 comprises 17 residues.

DNA for the CDR3: TGTGCCAGCAGTGACTCCAGGACTAGCGGGATCGAGCAGTTCTTC. Protein: CASSDSRTSGIEQFF. The V and J genes are TRBV25-1 and TRBJ2-1; 12 bases line up with TRBD2. CDR1 and CDR2 from the germline V gene are MGHDK and SYGVNS. The CDR3 length is 15 residues. V was clipped by 3 bases and J by 10 bases; unmatched bases: 7.

V and J are TRBV10-2 and TRBJ2-3; 9 nucleotides align to TRBD2. Germline CDR1 reads WSHSY; CDR2 reads SAAADI. The CDR3 length is 16 residues. V shed 6 bases, J shed 5 bases, and the junction held 12 bases outside the gene matches. CDR3 residues: CASRWGGASGKDTQYF. CDR3 nucleotide sequence: TGCGCCAGCAGATGGGGGGGGGCTAGCGGGAAAGATACGCAGTATTTT.

This rearrangement joins TRBV2 to TRBJ1-5; D gene uncertain. The V and J ends lost 6 bases and 4 bases respectively, with 16 bases between them. CDR1 and CDR2 (germline): SNHLY, FYNNEI. CDR3 length: 15 residues. CDR3 DNA: TGTGCCAGCAGCCCTGGGAGGGTGAGGAATCAGCCCCAGCATTTT. Translation gives CASSPGRVRNQPQHF. The whole variable domain, remainder taken from reference TRBV2 and TRBJ1-5, is EPEVTQTPSHQVTQMGQEVILRCVPISNHLYFYWYRQILGQKVEFLVSFYNNEISEKSEIFDDQFSVERPDGSNFTLKIRSTKLEDSAMYFCASSPGRVRNQPQHFGDGTRLSIL.

The J gene is TRBJ1-2, the V gene TRBV5-1; 7 nucleotides line up with TRBD1. This CDR3 is 15 amino acids long. Germline CDR1 is SGHRS and CDR2 is YFSETQ. The V and J ends lost 4 bases and 6 bases, in that order; junction bases with no gene match: 12. This CDR3 is CASSPSLRTGDGYTF. CDR3 coding DNA: TGCGCCAGCAGCCCCAGCTTAAGGACAGGAGATGGCTACACCTTC.

The chain employs TRBV28 and TRBJ1-2; perhaps TRBD1 as D (5 bases). Germline CDR1 is MDHEN and CDR2 is SYDVKM. Trimming cost V 3 bases and J 2 bases, with 16 bases left between them. This CDR3 contains 16 residues. DNA of the CDR3: TGTGCCAGCAGTTTCGGTCAGGGCTATTTGAACTATGGCTACACCTTC. This encodes CASSFGQGYLNYGYTF.

The V and J genes are TRBV7-2 and TRBJ1-2; TRBD1 matches at 9 bases. The ends lost 0 bases at V and 4 bases at J; junction bases unmatched: 6. The CDR3 contains 16 residues. Germline V lookup: CDR1 SGHTA, CDR2 FQGNSA. As DNA, the CDR3 is TGTGCCAGCAGCTTAGCTCACACAGGGGGCATCTATGGCTACACCTTC. As protein: CASSLAHTGGIYGYTF.

The chain links TRBV28 to TRBJ1-5; 7 bases fit TRBD1. Trimming at V came to 3 bases and at J to 4 bases, leaving 12 bases not matched to a gene. CDR3 length: 17 residues. CDR1 MDHEN and CDR2 SYDVKM come from the germline V gene. CDR3 residues: CASSFRGMESRNQPQHF. The CDR3 DNA is TGTGCCAGCAGTTTCAGGGGGATGGAAAGTAGGAATCAGCCCCAGCATTTT.

This sequence joins TRBV7-9 and TRBJ1-4; a weak D match, TRBD1 (5 bases). The CDR3 has 15 residues. The germline V gene encodes CDR1 SEHNR and CDR2 FQNEAQ (reference sequence). Trimming stripped 5 bases from V and 0 bases from J, with 10 bases between. CDR3 region: CASSLPGATNEKLFF. CDR3 coding DNA: TGTGCCAGCAGCCTTCCGGGGGCAACTAATGAAAAACTGTTTTTT.

The chain joins TRBV19 to TRBJ1-2, with 8 bases matching TRBD1. The CDR3 is 13 amino acids. V lost 5 bases to trimming and J lost 4 bases; unmatched junction nucleotides: 3. Germline-derived CDR1 and CDR2 are LNHDA and SQIVND (reference sequence). The CDR3 loop reads CASSVDRGYGYTF. The CDR3 DNA follows: TGTGCCAGTAGTGTCGACAGGGGCTATGGCTACACCTTC.

This chain uses TRBV5-5 with TRBJ1-1; tentative D call: TRBD1 (5 bases). This CDR3 comprises 14 residues. Trimming pared 6 bases from V and 6 bases from J, leaving 18 bases between. From germline, CDR1 is SGHKS and CDR2 YYEKEE (reference sequence). This CDR3 reads CASTLGGRSAEAFF. In DNA form, the CDR3 reads TGTGCCAGCACCCTCGGGGGGAGGAGCGCTGAAGCTTTCTTT.

The rearrangement uses TRBV5-1 and TRBJ2-3, with 11 bases lining up with TRBD2. This CDR3 spans 15 amino acids. Trimming took 6 bases from V and 6 from J; bases not matched to a gene: 9. Germline CDR1 reads SGHRS; CDR2 reads YFSETQ. The CDR3, as DNA: TGCGCCAGCACCCTAGCGGGAGGTATGAGGGATACGCAGTATTTT. As protein: CASTLAGGMRDTQYF.

The chain combines TRBV5-1 with TRBJ2-5; 7 bases map to TRBD2. Losses at the gene ends were 0 bases for V and 3 bases for J; bases not matched to a gene: 5. There are 15 residues in the CDR3. Germline-derived CDR1 and CDR2 are SGHRS and YFSETQ. Here the CDR3 DNA reads TGCGCCAGCAGCTTGGGTCCGGGGAGGGAAGAGACCCAGTACTTC. It specifies CASSLGPGREETQYF.

This clone has just one count. The chain joins TRBV29-1 to TRBJ2-1; 13 nucleotides line up with TRBD2. CDR1 and CDR2 from the germline V gene are SQVTM and ANQGSEA. The CDR3 extends over 16 amino acids. V shed 6 bases and J 9 bases; nucleotides not matched to a gene: 14. In DNA, the CDR3 is TGCAGCGTCGGGGTACCGGGACTAGCGGGACTTATTGAGCAGTTCTTC. Translating it yields CSVGVPGLAGLIEQFF.

The rearrangement links TRBV27 to TRBJ1-4, with unresolved D. Deletions cut 4 bases from V and 7 bases from J, with 7 bases between. The CDR3 runs to 12 residues. Per the germline V gene, CDR1 is MNHEY and CDR2 is SMNVEV (reference sequence). The DNA for the CDR3 is TGTGCCAGCAGTTATTCAGGTGAAAAACTGTTTTTT. Protein: CASSYSGEKLFF. The variable domain in full, with the rest retrieved from reference TRBV27 and TRBJ1-4, is EAQVTQNPRYLITVTGKKLTVTCSQNMNHEYMSWYRQDPGLGLRQIYYSMNVEVTDKGDVPEGYKVSRKEKRNFPLILESPSPNQTSLYFCASSYSGEKLFFGSGTQLSVL.

In DNA form, the CDR3 reads TGTGCCACCAGCGATAGCGGGAGAGAGACCCAGTACTTC. Its protein product is CATSDSGRETQYF. The chain links TRBV15 to TRBJ2-5; 9 bases fit TRBD2. The CDR3 totals 13 residues. With 5 bases clipped from V and 4 bases from J, the junction kept 2 bases outside the gene matches. Germline V gene data show CDR1 as LNHNV and CDR2 as YYDKDF (reference sequence).

V usage is TRBV6-5 and J usage is TRBJ2-2; maybe TRBD1 (6 bases). Trimming removed 8 bases from V and 0 bases from J, with 10 bases in between. In germline, CDR1 is MNHEY, CDR2 SVGAGI. The CDR3 runs to 14 residues. CDR3 amino acids: CASVGATNTGELFF. CDR3 bases: TGTGCCAGCGTGGGGGCTACGAACACCGGGGAGCTGTTTTTT.

The chain couples TRBV30 to TRBJ1-1; D is perhaps TRBD1 (5 bases). The CDR3 has 16 amino acids. V was clipped by 4 bases and J by 6 bases, with 24 bases between them. CDR1 and CDR2 from the germline V gene are GTSNPN and SVGIG (reference sequence). CDR3 sequence reads: CAWKAYRAGLMAEAFF. The CDR3 DNA follows: TGTGCCTGGAAGGCTTATAGGGCAGGGTTGATGGCTGAAGCTTTCTTT. Complete variable domain (other parts from reference TRBV30 and TRBJ1-1): SQTIHQWPATLVQPVGSPLSLECTVEGTSNPNLYWYRQAAGRGLQLLFYSVGIGQISSEVPQNLSASRPQDRQFILSSKKLLLSDSGFYLCAWKAYRAGLMAEAFFGQGTRLTVV.